Below, 8 T cell receptor beta chains from the same sample are listed, as sequenced in a study of blood T cells in healthy people across ages (dated by TCRdb to about 2015). Library construction relied on 5' RACE. Sequencing took place on an Illumina HiSeq 2500. The second PCR ran for about 7 to 11 cycles and used a J-beta primer mix along with a sample-barcoded 5' primer. TCRdb trimmed the raw reads at Q25, called clones with MiXCR and kept productive beta chains. Rows with one shared CDR3 protein collapse into an entry with the most common genes and DNA. The sample table records hundreds of thousands of distinct CDR3 sequences; about 44% of these occur just once. The ten biggest clones cover around an eighth of the sample. Sequenced: blood. The receptors shown here come from a man under 40 in good health.

This chain uses TRBV29-1 with TRBJ1-5; the D gene is possibly TRBD1 (5 bases). In germline, CDR1 is SQVTM, CDR2 ANQGSEA. The CDR3 totals 13 residues. With 5 bases removed from V and 7 bases from J, the gap between germline ends came to 15 bases. CDR3 DNA sequence: TGCAGCGTTCTCGGGCAGGGAGGACAGCCCCAGCATTTT. This sequence encodes CSVLGQGGQPQHF. Combining the CDR3 with reference TRBV29-1 and TRBJ1-5 gives the whole variable domain SAVISQKPSRDICQRGTSLTIQCQVDSQVTMMFWYRQQPGQSLTLIATANQGSEATYESGFVIDKFPISRPNLTFSTLTVSNMSPEDSSIYLCSVLGQGGQPQHFGDGTRLSIL.

The chain recombines TRBV20-1 with TRBJ2-4; 7 bases align to TRBD1. The DNA end lines up better with TRBJ2-7; the J call may be wrong. Germline loops: CDR1 DFQATT, CDR2 SNEGSKA (reference sequence). The CDR3 has 14 residues. The CDR3 is CSARSGQYYCEQYF. The DNA of the CDR3 is TGCAGTGCTAGATCGGGACAGTACTACTGCGAGCAGTACTTC.

The chain couples TRBV2 to TRBJ2-1; 7 nucleotides line up with TRBD2. CDR1 is SNHLY, CDR2 FYNNEI, per germline. Germline trimming cut 5 bases from V and 13 bases from J; bases unmatched to any gene: 8. CDR3 length: 12 amino acids. The CDR3 sequence is CASSPGTTRQFF. The CDR3 region has the DNA TGTGCCAGCAGTCCGGGGACTACCCGTCAGTTCTTC.

The chain uses TRBV12-3 or TRBV12-4 and TRBJ1-1; D not resolved. The germline V and J ends were trimmed by 6 bases and 4 bases, with 15 bases remaining between them. The CDR3 extends over 14 amino acids. In DNA form, the CDR3 reads TGTGCCAGCAGGACCTTCGAGGACGCCACTGAAGCTTTCTTT. This encodes CASRTFEDATEAFF.

The genes are TRBV6-4 and TRBJ1-6; 7 nucleotides line up with TRBD1. The CDR3 totals 14 residues. CDR1 and CDR2 (germline): MRHNA, SNTAGT. The ends lost 2 bases at V and 8 bases at J; junction bases unmatched: 3. The CDR3 DNA reads as TGTGCCAGCAGTGACACAACAGGGGATTCACCCCTCCACTTT. This encodes CASSDTTGDSPLHF.

This clonotype showed up many times. The chain employs TRBV5-4 and TRBJ2-2; D is unresolved. The CDR3 runs to 14 residues. CDR1 and CDR2 from the germline V gene are SGHNT and YYREEE (reference sequence). V lost 9 bases to trimming and J lost 0 bases, with 12 bases between them. Here the CDR3 DNA reads TGTGCCATGGTCGATCCAACGAACACCGGGGAGCTGTTTTTT. Its protein is CAMVDPTNTGELFF.

This clonotype came up a few times. V is TRBV14 and J is TRBJ2-1; the match to TRBD1 covers 12 bases. The CDR3 covers 17 residues. J lost 5 bases, V lost 0 bases, and 5 bases had no gene match. Looked up from germline, CDR1 is SGHDN and CDR2 is FVKESK. The CDR3 is CASSQDRGTGGHNEQFF. The CDR3 DNA reads as TGTGCCAGCAGCCAAGATCGGGGGACAGGGGGCCACAATGAGCAGTTCTTC.

This chain joins TRBV12-3 or TRBV12-4 and TRBJ1-1; unclear D gene. This CDR3 is 15 amino acids long. V was cut by 7 bases and J by 8 bases, with 23 bases left in between. The CDR3 nucleotides are TGTGCCAGCAACCCTGAAGGAGGTCTCCTTACCGAAGCTTTCTTT. Amino acid sequence: CASNPEGGLLTEAFF.